Sequencing of this TCR beta chain was carried out in a study of OX40 agonist ivuxolimab in advanced cancers. Study background: Males comprised about 84% of the group, whose mean age was roughly 64 years (range about 23 to 80). Broader study findings: Expansion of clones was among the lowest in partial responders at 0.1-3.0 mg/kg. Averaged across samples, CD8+ T cells carried more expanded clones than CD4+ did.

This CDR3 is built from 17 residues. The ends were cut back, 5 bases at V and 0 bases at J, with 16 bases in the middle. Germline loops: CDR1 SEHNR, CDR2 FQNEAQ (reference sequence). TCRdb's table, derived via immunoSEQ multiplex PCR, lists solely in-frame clones and lacks some. The sample records roughly 61,000 clones, roughly 90% being singletons. Concerning this clone: The target antigen is unknown.

The genes are TRBV7-9 and TRBJ1-4, with a weak D call TRBD1 (5 bases). This specimen was CD4+ or CD8+ T cells sorted from blood, taken in a trial of the OX40 agonist ivuxolimab. This clonotype was obtained from an adult with an advanced solid tumor such as melanoma, head and neck, liver or kidney cancer. The CDR3 DNA reads TGTGCCAGCAGCCCGACGACAGATTACGCAACTAATGAAAAACTGTTTTTT. Protein product: CASSPTTDYATNEKLFF.